This T cell receptor beta chain emerged from a study of T cells in Graves' hyperthyroidism and ophthalmopathy. Findings and limits, study-wide: In the analysis, a 13 V-J model separated ophthalmopathy from stable hyperthyroidism.

Uncontrolled infection, other autoimmune disease, pregnancy or lactation barred patients from enrollment. TCR beta CDR3 regions were amplified from RNA. Carried out on the TCR CDR3, a first-round RT-PCR used the HTBI primer set. TCRdb passed the multiplex PCR reads through MiXCR, listing each CDR3 protein once. The sample lists 150,000 to 200,000 distinct CDR3 sequences, about a sixth occurring once. There are 15 residues in the CDR3. The ends were cut back, 3 bases at V and 7 bases at J, with 18 bases in the middle. Germline-derived CDR1 and CDR2 are KGHSH and LQKENI. Note on this clonotype: As yet, its antigen is unknown. A much bigger clone sits one base away, suggesting this may be a read error.

The source is a woman between 50 and 59 years old with Graves' hyperthyroidism. Material for sequencing was blood. The chain recombines TRBV18 with TRBJ1-1; tentatively, D is TRBD1 (6 bases). The CDR3 spells CASSPHPAGVGEAFF. The DNA of the CDR3 is TGTGCCAGCTCACCGCATCCAGCAGGGGTAGGTGAAGCTTTCTTT.